Listed here are 28 T cell receptor beta chains from one sample, sequenced in a study of OX40 agonist ivuxolimab in advanced cancers. Some clones are missing from TCRdb's copy, which holds only in-frame ones; the method was immunoSEQ multiplex PCR. The data hold tens of thousands of clones, with more than 90% observed a single time. Here the sequenced sample was CD4+ or CD8+ T cells sorted from blood, taken in a trial of the OX40 agonist ivuxolimab. The receptors here all came from an adult with an advanced solid tumor such as melanoma, head and neck, liver or kidney cancer.

The sample holds a few counts of this clone. In DNA form, the CDR3 reads TGCGCCAGCAGCCAGAGGGGGGTGGCAGGGGAAGAGACCCAGTACTTC. Translation: CASSQRGVAGEETQYF. This rearrangement joins TRBV5-1 to TRBJ2-5, with D perhaps matching TRBD1 or TRBD2 (6 bases each). Germline CDR1 and CDR2: SGHRS and YFSETQ. V dropped 4 bases and J dropped 3 bases, with 19 bases sitting between them. The CDR3 sequence is 16 residues long.

The V and J genes are TRBV27 and TRBJ1-5; 9 bases line up with TRBD1. The CDR3 is 15 residues long. The germline gives CDR1 MNHEY, CDR2 SMNVEV (reference sequence). After removal of 5 bases from V and 3 bases from J, the junction contained 5 bases not matched to a gene. In DNA form, the CDR3 reads TGTGCCAGCAGTCCCGGGACAGGGAACAATCAGCCCCAGCATTTT. Translating it yields CASSPGTGNNQPQHF.

The DNA of the CDR3 is TGTGCCAGCAGCGTAGCGGCTAGCGGGGGTATGGAGTATTTT. Amino acid sequence: CASSVAASGGMEYF. The gene calls are TRBV9 and TRBJ2-3; 10 bases agree with TRBD2. The CDR3 has 14 residues. CDR1 and CDR2 from the germline V gene are SGDLS and YYNGEE. After removal of 0 bases from V and 13 bases from J, the junction contained 8 bases not matched to a gene.

The gene calls are TRBV4-2 and TRBJ1-2, with TRBD1 as a possible D gene (6 bases). From germline, CDR1 is LGHNA and CDR2 YNFKEQ. This CDR3 has 15 amino acids. The V gene lost 1 base and the J gene lost 0 bases, with 9 bases spanning the gap. CDR3 amino acids: CASSQGTETNYGYTF. In DNA form, the CDR3 reads TGTGCCAGCAGCCAAGGGACAGAGACTAACTATGGCTACACCTTC.

The chain links TRBV10-3 to TRBJ1-5; D unresolved. V lost 3 bases, J lost 7 bases, and 10 bases lay in between. The CDR3 totals 13 residues. From germline, CDR1 is ENHRY and CDR2 SYGVKD. The CDR3 DNA reads as TGTGCCATCAGTGAAAGCTCCGGCCAGCCCCAGCATTTT. Translating it yields CAISESSGQPQHF.

This rearrangement joins TRBV4-3 to TRBJ1-4, with D maybe TRBD1 (6 bases). The CDR3 spans 15 residues. Germline V gives CDR1 LGHNA, CDR2 YSLEER. Trimming shortened V by 0 bases and J by 8 bases, and 13 bases separated the two germline ends. CDR3 in amino acids: CASSQDGGRVEKLFF. CDR3 bases: TGCGCCAGCAGCCAAGACGGGGGGCGCGTAGAAAAACTGTTTTTT.

This rearrangement joins TRBV30 to TRBJ1-1; TRBD1 is a possible D gene (5 bases). Germline V gives CDR1 GTSNPN, CDR2 SVGIG (reference sequence). Deletions cut 0 bases from V and 0 bases from J, with 5 bases between. The CDR3 contains 13 residues. CDR3 DNA: TGTGCCTGGAGTGTGACAGTGAACACTGAAGCTTTCTTT. Translating gives CAWSVTVNTEAFF.

The chain joins TRBV29-1 to TRBJ1-5; D gene ambiguous. V gave up 4 bases and J gave up 0 bases, with 7 bases separating them. Per germline, CDR1 SQVTM and CDR2 ANQGSEA. The CDR3 has 13 amino acids. CDR3 amino acids: CSVGEYSNQPQHF. The DNA for the CDR3 is TGCAGCGTTGGAGAATATAGCAATCAGCCCCAGCATTTT.

This rearrangement joins TRBV9 to TRBJ2-2; TRBD2 matches at 7 bases. Trimming took 4 bases from V and 1 from J; bases not matched to a gene: 7. This CDR3 has 16 residues. In germline, CDR1 is SGDLS, CDR2 YYNGEE. The CDR3 bases are TGTGCCAGCAGCCCAGAGGTAGCGGGGAACACCGGGGAGCTGTTTTTT. Translation: CASSPEVAGNTGELFF.

This clone has just one count. The chain has TRBV19 and TRBJ2-7; 9 bases agree with TRBD2. V gave up 1 base and J gave up 2 bases; unmatched junction bases: 9. Germline V gives CDR1 LNHDA, CDR2 SQIVND (reference sequence). The CDR3 runs to 17 residues. The CDR3 DNA is TGTGCCAGTAGTATAGTGGCTAGCGGGGAACTACCCTACGAGCAGTACTTC. Its translation is CASSIVASGELPYEQYF. Full variable domain (rest looked up from reference TRBV19 and TRBJ2-7): DGGITQSPKYLFRKEGQNVTLSCEQNLNHDAMYWYRQDPGQGLRLIYYSQIVNDFQKGDIAEGYSVSREKKESFPLTVTSAQKNPTAFYLCASSIVASGELPYEQYFGPGTRLTVT.

This clone has only one observation. The chain couples TRBV30 to TRBJ2-7; perhaps TRBD2 as D (6 bases). The CDR3 contains 14 residues. V lost 3 bases and J 3 bases, leaving 15 bases between the germline ends. CDR1 is GTSNPN, CDR2 SVGIG, per germline (reference sequence). The CDR3 region is CAWSWRGVYYEQYF. CDR3 DNA: TGTGCCTGGAGCTGGCGGGGCGTTTACTACGAGCAGTACTTC.

V and J are TRBV6-1 and TRBJ1-2; D gene ambiguous. The CDR3 length is 12 residues. Trimming removed 5 bases from V and 8 bases from J, with 12 bases in between. Germline CDR1 reads MNHNS; CDR2 reads SASEGT. Here the CDR3 reads CASSLGRRGYTF. CDR3 bases: TGTGCCAGCAGTTTGGGGAGGAGGGGCTACACCTTC.

The rearrangement links TRBV11-2 to TRBJ1-3; possibly TRBD1 for D (5 bases). V was trimmed by 1 base and J by 4 bases, leaving 11 bases between them. Germline CDR1 and CDR2: SGHAT and FQNNGV. The CDR3 has 15 amino acids. The CDR3 sequence is CASSLVGVGGNTIYF. The CDR3 DNA follows: TGTGCCAGCAGCTTAGTGGGGGTAGGCGGAAACACCATATATTTT.

J is TRBJ2-6 and V is TRBV9, with D perhaps matching TRBD1 or TRBD2 (5 bases each). The V end lost 0 bases, the J end lost 1 base, and 11 bases lay between the germline ends. Germline loops: CDR1 SGDLS, CDR2 YYNGEE. The CDR3 runs to 17 residues. CDR3: CASSVALRESGANVLTF. CDR3 sequence (DNA): TGTGCCAGCAGCGTAGCTCTCAGGGAGTCTGGGGCCAACGTCCTGACTTTC.

The DNA for the CDR3 is TGTGCCAGTAGTATTGTGGGCGGCGGTCAGCCCCAGCATTTT. Amino acids: CASSIVGGGQPQHF. This chain connects TRBV19 to TRBJ1-5; no definite D call. Trimming took off 3 bases at V and 6 bases at J, with 12 bases between the two ends. Per the germline V gene, CDR1 is LNHDA and CDR2 is SQIVND (reference sequence). The CDR3 consists of 14 residues.

This clone came up once. The rearrangement joins TRBV9 to TRBJ2-7; 8 bases fit TRBD1. Germline CDR1 SGDLS, CDR2 YYNGEE. CDR3 size: 11 residues. Germline trimming cut 3 bases from V and 7 bases from J; bases unmatched to any gene: 0. This CDR3 is CASSGQGEQYF. In DNA, the CDR3 is TGTGCCAGCAGCGGACAGGGGGAGCAGTACTTC.

The J gene is TRBJ2-7, the V gene TRBV10-3; D possibly matches TRBD1 or TRBD2 (5 bases each). CDR1 is ENHRY, CDR2 SYGVKD, per germline. The CDR3 sequence is 15 residues long. V was shortened by 3 bases and J by 2 bases, with 14 bases between the two germline ends. In DNA form, the CDR3 reads TGTGCCATCAGTGATACCCGGGACGCAGCCTACGAGCAGTACTTC. Translation gives CAISDTRDAAYEQYF.

This clone was detected a few times. The V and J genes are TRBV6-5 and TRBJ1-1; no reliable D call. The CDR3 is 13 residues long. Germline V gene data show CDR1 as MNHEY and CDR2 as SVGAGI. Trimming pared 2 bases from V and 0 bases from J, leaving 4 bases between. CDR3 sequence reads: CASSYALNTEAFF. CDR3 sequence (DNA): TGTGCCAGCAGTTACGCATTGAACACTGAAGCTTTCTTT.

V is TRBV30 and J is TRBJ2-1; 9 nucleotides align to TRBD2. V was pared by 5 bases and J by 2 bases, with 7 bases of the junction left unmatched. The germline V gene has CDR1 GTSNPN and CDR2 SVGIG (reference sequence). The CDR3 totals 15 residues. CDR3 nucleotides: TGTGCCTGGGAGCCGGGCGGGGGGGCCTACAATGAGCAGTTCTTC. This gives the protein CAWEPGGGAYNEQFF.

The V call is TRBV5-1, the J call TRBJ2-1, with 11 nucleotides matching TRBD2. The ends lost 0 bases at V and 4 bases at J; junction bases unmatched: 24. Looked up from germline, CDR1 is SGHRS and CDR2 is YFSETQ. The CDR3 has 23 amino acids. CDR3 nucleotide sequence: TGCGCCAGCAGCTTGGCCGTGGGACAGGGCATCTCTAGCGGGGGGCCCCCTTACAATGAGCAGTTCTTC. This translates into CASSLAVGQGISSGGPPYNEQFF.

This clone was seen a few times. The rearrangement joins TRBV27 to TRBJ2-1, with D unresolved. This CDR3 region has 12 residues. The germline gives CDR1 MNHEY, CDR2 SMNVEV (reference sequence). With 2 bases removed from V and 9 bases from J, the gap between germline ends came to 8 bases. DNA for the CDR3: TGTGCCAGCAGTTTAATTGGGTCTGAGCAGTTCTTC. Translating it yields CASSLIGSEQFF.

The chain is built from TRBV13 and TRBJ2-5; no clear D gene. CDR1 and CDR2 from the germline V gene are PRHDT and FYEKMQ (reference sequence). V lost 3 bases to trimming and J lost 1 base, with 6 bases between them. The CDR3 covers 13 residues. CDR3 bases: TGTGCCAGCAGCTTCAGAGCCCAAGAGACCCAGTACTTC. As protein: CASSFRAQETQYF.

The rearrangement joins TRBV2 to TRBJ1-5; 8 bases are a match to TRBD1. Germline assignment: CDR1 SNHLY and CDR2 FYNNEI. The J segment lost 3 bases and the V segment lost 5 bases, leaving 18 bases of the junction unmatched. This CDR3 has 19 residues. CDR3 loop: CASSIPGTGTRGDNQPQHF. DNA of the CDR3: TGTGCCAGCAGTATCCCCGGGACAGGAACTCGAGGGGACAATCAGCCCCAGCATTTT.

J is TRBJ2-7 and V is TRBV19; a possible D gene is TRBD1 (5 bases). The CDR3 has 15 residues. Germline-derived CDR1 and CDR2 are LNHDA and SQIVND (reference sequence). V shed 3 bases and J shed 2 bases, with 14 bases lying between them. The CDR3 coding sequence is TGTGCCAGTAGTATCTTCCCCACAGGTACCTACGAGCAGTACTTC. Translated: CASSIFPTGTYEQYF.

The V and J genes are TRBV7-2 and TRBJ2-7, with D maybe TRBD2 (6 bases). V was cut by 3 bases and J by 7 bases, with 16 bases left in between. Per the germline V gene, CDR1 is SGHTA and CDR2 is FQGNSA. The CDR3 runs to 14 residues. CDR3 residues: CASSLAGPLGEQYF. CDR3 bases: TGTGCCAGCAGCTTGGCGGGGCCTTTGGGGGAGCAGTACTTC. The full variable domain, rest sourced from reference TRBV7-2 and TRBJ2-7, is GAGVSQSPSNKVTEKGKDVELRCDPISGHTALYWYRQSLGQGLEFLIYFQGNSAPDKSGLPSDRFSAERTGGSVSTLTIQRTQQEDSAVYLCASSLAGPLGEQYFGPGTRLTVT.

The chain is built from TRBV19 and TRBJ2-1; 7 bases agree with TRBD2. The CDR3 covers 15 residues. Germline V gives CDR1 LNHDA, CDR2 SQIVND (reference sequence). V was clipped by 7 bases and J by 3 bases; unmatched bases: 9. The CDR3 coding sequence is TGTGCCAGTACTGATGGCGGGGGAAACTACAATGAGCAGTTCTTC. Translating it yields CASTDGGGNYNEQFF.

The rearrangement joins TRBV7-6 to TRBJ2-1, with TRBD1 as a possible D gene (5 bases). Germline V gives CDR1 SGHVS, CDR2 FNYEAQ. This CDR3 is 16 amino acids long. Trimming cost V 5 bases and J 4 bases, with 18 bases left between them. Here the CDR3 DNA reads TGTGCCAGCAGCGCAGAACAGGCCGGCGCGTACAATGAGCAGTTCTTC. Translating gives CASSAEQAGAYNEQFF. Looking up the rest from reference TRBV7-6 and TRBJ2-1 gives the full variable domain: GAGVSQSPRYKVTKRGQDVALRCDPISGHVSLYWYRQALGQGPEFLTYFNYEAQQDKSGLPNDRFSAERPEGSISTLTIQRTEQRDSAMYRCASSAEQAGAYNEQFFGPGTRLTVL.

Only a few counts were recorded for this clone. The rearrangement links TRBV5-6 to TRBJ2-4; 8 bases fit TRBD1. The V segment lost 2 bases and the J segment 0 bases; nucleotides outside the gene matches: 4. This CDR3 comprises 16 residues. Germline V gives CDR1 SGHDT, CDR2 YYEEEE. CDR3 in amino acids: CASSFPGGVAKNIQYF. CDR3 DNA: TGTGCCAGCAGCTTTCCAGGGGGCGTAGCCAAAAACATTCAGTACTTC.